This entry is about one T cell receptor (beta chain). V lost 3 bases, J lost 7 bases, and 6 bases stayed unmatched. Germline V CDR1 and CDR2: SGHAT, FQDESV (reference sequence). This CDR3 spans 13 amino acids. The sample is drawn from a study of blood T cell repertoires in COVID-19. Study summary: Acute and convalescent COVID-19 samples came from the United States, Italy and Spain. PBMCs, B-cell-depleted T cells, or T cells provided the cDNA or gDNA that made up the material.

Per the authors' pipeline: Amplification of reference gene primers provided the estimated nucleated cell counts. Sequenced by immunoSEQ multiplex PCR; TCRdb stores in-frame clones only, minus some. V, J and clone size are those of that table, while D and trimming were read from the DNA. The sample includes 95,000 to 120,000 clones, 85% of them seen just once. The TCR was taken from a human donor in a cohort sampled during active COVID-19. Sequenced sample: peripheral blood. The chain is built from TRBV11-1 and TRBJ2-7, with 7 bases aligning to TRBD2. The CDR3 coding sequence is TGTGCCAGCAGCTTCTCAGCGGGGAAGGAGCAGTACTTC. As protein: CASSFSAGKEQYF.